This T cell receptor (beta chain) is drawn from a study of blood T cell repertoires in COVID-19 (dated by TCRdb to 2018 to 2021). With regard to the full study: Samples covering the acute and convalescent phases of COVID-19 were provided by collaborators in the United States, Italy and Spain. The samples were drawn from the first 160 participants of the ongoing ImmuneRACE study and from 950 to 1,500 subjects provided by 6 global collaborators. The material from the prospective study consisted of cDNA or gDNA derived from T cells, B-cell-depleted T cells, or PBMCs. Where available, HLA class I and class II types were obtained from metadata supplied by the sample provider rather than from assay-based typing. Deeply sampled blood TCRbeta repertoires from subjects exposed to, actively infected with, or recovered from COVID-19 were included in the dataset. The repertoires were released in a freely available public database intended as a resource for research on the immune response to SARS-CoV-2. A de-identified subject ID, COVID-19 status, age in years and sex were almost always included in the sample metadata.

About this clone: Its recognized antigen is unknown. The input lacks base qualities; no much larger clone sits a single base away.

TCRbeta CDR3 regions were amplified from genomic DNA by means of the immunoSEQ Assay, a bias-controlled multiplex PCR. As for how the authors treated the data: The number of nucleated cells in each sample was estimated by amplification of reference gene primers within the assay. To quantify the absolute abundance of each unique TCRbeta CDR3 rearrangement, sequence reads were collapsed and filtered. For each sample, productive Simpson clonality was calculated as the square root of Simpson's diversity index across productive rearrangements. Entries here come from immuneACCESS through TCRdb and include only in-frame sequences with V and J called. Some clones fail to appear in such tables; in the studies checked, an unresolved V gene covers under half of the shortfall, and the cause of the remainder is unknown. The DNA gave D and trimming, while V, J and clone size come from that table. The table for this sample lists around 50,000 clones; just over 85% of them were counted only once. Together, the top ten hold around 2.9% of the sample.

Collaborating institutions collected whole blood in K2EDTA tubes following their own protocols. For TCRbeta analysis, collaborators shipped samples as frozen whole blood, isolated PBMCs, or DNA extracted from either of those sample types. The CDR3, from cysteine to phenylalanine, totals 15 residues. The read is trimmed to its CDR3 DNA, 45 bases read in frame from base 1. The V and J ends are trimmed by 5 bases and 3 bases, leaving 14 bases between them. From the germline V gene, CDR1 is SGHTA and CDR2 is FQGNSA. The paper as a whole reports these results and caveats: How much clinical and demographic metadata was included differed by source and by participant, and the metadata was provided uncurated.

The TCR was taken from a woman older than 75 with acute or convalescent COVID-19. The rearranged segments are TRBV7-2 and TRBJ2-1; a weak D assignment points to TRBD2 (6 bases agree). The sample comprised peripheral blood. CDR3 protein: CASSPQGGIYNEQFF. The sequence in DNA is TGTGCCAGCAGCCCCCAGGGAGGCATCTACAATGAGCAGTTCTTC.